Below are 25 T cell receptor beta chains sequenced from a single sample in a study of cytomegalovirus exposure and HLA in healthy donors. The PCR had 60 Vbeta and 13 Jbeta primers. The table came from immunoSEQ multiplex PCR; TCRdb's copy has only in-frame clones and leaves some out. The top ten hold 1.5% to 2% of the sample, which has approximately 180,000 clones, 70% to 80% seen once. The source material was PBMCs. All receptors derive from a woman aged 45-59 years in good health and CMV-seronegative.

V usage is TRBV28 and J usage is TRBJ2-7; TRBD1 agrees at 8 bases. CDR1 is MDHEN and CDR2 is SYDVKM in the germline V gene. The CDR3 has 15 residues. After removal of 3 bases from V and 4 bases from J, the junction contained 8 bases not matched to a gene. The CDR3 reads CASSFYGTGDYEQYF. CDR3 DNA: TGTGCCAGCAGTTTCTATGGGACAGGAGATTACGAGCAGTACTTC.

This rearrangement joins TRBV1 to TRBJ1-5; the table's D call, TRBD1, has no DNA check behind it. TRBV1 is assigned pseudogene status. The CDR3 runs 19 residues. This CDR3 reads CTSSKEKGAIVRFNQPQHF. CDR3 coding DNA: TGCACCAGCAGCAAGGAAAAGGGGGCGATAGTACGGTTCAATCAGCCCCAGCATTTT.

This chain uses TRBV4-3 with TRBJ2-2; 8 positions agree with TRBD2. V trimming: 5 bases; J trimming: 7 bases; junction bases outside the gene matches: 9. The CDR3 spans 15 residues. Per germline, CDR1 LGHNA and CDR2 YSLEER. The CDR3 region is CASSGRGGSGGELFF. The CDR3 DNA reads as TGCGCCAGCAGCGGCCGGGGGGGCTCAGGCGGGGAGCTGTTTTTT.

The count of this clone is one. The genes are TRBV27 and TRBJ1-3, with TRBD1 matching 8 bases. The CDR3 length is 15 residues. With 6 bases clipped from V and 4 bases from J, the junction kept 8 bases outside the gene matches. The germline V gene encodes CDR1 MNHEY and CDR2 SMNVEV (reference sequence). CDR3 sequence (DNA): TGTGCCAGCAGCCCTCAGGGGGCATTAGGAAACACCATATATTTT. Residues: CASSPQGALGNTIYF.

This chain links TRBV28 with TRBJ1-5, with a tentative D call TRBD1 (6 bases). The CDR3 has 14 residues. Per germline, CDR1 MDHEN and CDR2 SYDVKM. Between the trimmed V and J ends, which lost 5 bases and 6 bases, there was a span of 14 bases. CDR3: CASSPQGTIQPQHF. The CDR3 nucleotides read TGTGCCAGCAGTCCCCAGGGGACGATTCAGCCCCAGCATTTT.

V is TRBV25-1 and J is TRBJ1-1, with D perhaps TRBD1 (5 bases). Germline V gene sequence: CDR1 MGHDK, CDR2 SYGVNS. This CDR3 is built from 15 residues. Trimming stripped 6 bases from V and 2 bases from J, with 16 bases between. CDR3 coding DNA: TGTGCCAGCAGCCCCAGGGTTAGGGTAAACACTGAAGCTTTCTTT. Translating gives CASSPRVRVNTEAFF.

This clone has more than one count but fewer than ten. V is TRBV6-6 and J is TRBJ1-3, with 9 bases that match TRBD1. V gave up 5 bases and J gave up 3 bases; unmatched junction bases: 5. There are 15 residues in the CDR3. CDR1 and CDR2 (germline): MNHNY, SVGAGI (reference sequence). The CDR3 loop reads CASSEGQGVGNTIYF. DNA of the CDR3: TGTGCCAGCAGTGAGGGACAGGGTGTTGGAAACACCATATATTTT.

The chain carries TRBV2 and TRBJ2-3, with TRBD2 matching over 10 bases. Per the germline V gene, CDR1 is SNHLY and CDR2 is FYNNEI. The J segment lost 0 bases and the V segment lost 7 bases, leaving 19 bases of the junction unmatched. The CDR3 extends over 20 amino acids. The CDR3 bases are TGTGCCAGCACCAGGAGGGGAATTGGGGCTAGCGGGGGTAGCACAGATACGCAGTATTTT. It yields the protein CASTRRGIGASGGSTDTQYF.

This clone was seen once. Other DNA sequences in the sample encode the same CDR3. CDR3 DNA sequence: TGTGCCAGTAGTATTACAGGTTATGGCTACACCTTC. This sequence encodes CASSITGYGYTF. The chain carries TRBV19 and TRBJ1-2; a weak D match, TRBD1 (5 bases). The CDR3 loop spans 12 amino acids. The V and J ends lost 3 bases and 5 bases respectively, with 7 bases between them. Looked up from germline, CDR1 is LNHDA and CDR2 is SQIVND (reference sequence). Complete variable domain (other parts from reference TRBV19 and TRBJ1-2): DGGITQSPKYLFRKEGQNVTLSCEQNLNHDAMYWYRQDPGQGLRLIYYSQIVNDFQKGDIAEGYSVSREKKESFPLTVTSAQKNPTAFYLCASSITGYGYTFGSGTRLTVV.

The chain has TRBV9 and TRBJ1-2, with unresolved D. V was pared by 0 bases and J by 3 bases, with 6 bases between. There are 13 residues in the CDR3. Looked up from germline, CDR1 is SGDLS and CDR2 is YYNGEE. CDR3 in amino acids: CASSVDGDYGYTF. The CDR3 DNA reads as TGTGCCAGCAGCGTAGACGGGGACTATGGCTACACCTTC.

This clone was observed a handful of times. The chain recombines TRBV6-6 with TRBJ2-7, with 11 bases matching TRBD2. The CDR3 runs to 15 residues. Trimming took 8 bases from V and 7 from J; bases not matched to a gene: 13. Per germline, CDR1 MNHNY and CDR2 SVGAGI (reference sequence). Written as DNA, the CDR3 is TGTGCCAGCCAGCCTGTGGGGCTAGCGGGAGGTGAGCAGTACTTC. Translated: CASQPVGLAGGEQYF.

This clone was recorded once. The chain links TRBV28 to TRBJ1-2; D call uncertain. Germline CDR1 MDHEN, CDR2 SYDVKM. Trimming shortened V by 6 bases and J by 4 bases, and 9 bases separated the two germline ends. The CDR3 is 12 residues long. The CDR3 nucleotides are TGTGCCAGCAGCCCCCTACCCTATGGCTACACCTTC. Encoded protein: CASSPLPYGYTF.

This chain uses TRBV6-4 with TRBJ1-1; 7 nucleotides agree with TRBD1. V trimming: 4 bases; J trimming: 9 bases; junction bases outside the gene matches: 23. Germline V gives CDR1 MRHNA, CDR2 SNTAGT. This CDR3 has 18 amino acids. The CDR3 nucleotides read TGTGCCAGCAGTGTTCGCGCTCTGTCATCGCATGACAGGGTGCAAGCTTTCTTT. Translating it yields CASSVRALSSHDRVQAFF.

This chain joins TRBV6-5 and TRBJ1-3; TRBD1 aligns across 9 bases. After removal of 4 bases from V and 3 bases from J, the junction contained 4 bases not matched to a gene. The V gene's germline CDR1 is MNHEY and CDR2 SVGAGI. CDR3 size: 15 residues. The CDR3 sequence is CASSLDRGGGNTIYF. The CDR3 DNA sequence: TGTGCCAGCAGTTTGGACAGGGGAGGTGGAAACACCATATATTTT.

The V gene is TRBV19, the J gene TRBJ1-3; maybe TRBD1 (5 bases). The CDR3 loop spans 15 amino acids. Germline V gene lookup returns CDR1 LNHDA and CDR2 SQIVND (reference sequence). The V end was cut by 4 bases, the J end by 4 bases, with 14 bases between. CDR3 in amino acids: CASSTGHLTGNTIYF. For the CDR3, the DNA is TGTGCCAGTAGTACCGGACACCTAACGGGAAACACCATATATTTT.

The chain carries TRBV28 and TRBJ1-2; 9 bases are a match to TRBD1. The V and J ends lost 3 bases and 3 bases, in that order; junction bases with no gene match: 11. Germline CDR1 and CDR2: MDHEN and SYDVKM. The CDR3 covers 17 residues. CDR3 protein: CASSFSSPGQGHYGYTF. In nucleotides, the CDR3 is TGTGCCAGCAGTTTTTCATCCCCGGGACAGGGCCACTATGGCTACACCTTC.

As for this clone: One end of the junction does not line up with germline, which may come from a read error. This chain uses TRBV11-3 with TRBJ2-6, with D possibly being TRBD1 (5 bases). The V gene's germline CDR1 is SGHNT and CDR2 YENEEA. CDR3 length: 14 residues. The CDR3 bases are TGTGCCAGCAGCTTCGAACCTGGGGCCAGCGTCCTGACTTTC. Translated: CASSFEPGASVLTF.

The rearrangement joins TRBV5-4 to TRBJ1-2; TRBD1 matches at 9 bases. The CDR3 consists of 14 residues. Unmatched junction bases numbered 9, after V lost 4 bases and J lost 8 bases. The germline gives CDR1 SGHNT, CDR2 YYREEE (reference sequence). CDR3 nucleotide sequence: TGTGCCAGCAGCCAAACAGGGGGCGCGGAGGGCTACACCTTC. As protein: CASSQTGGAEGYTF.

The chain recombines TRBV19 with TRBJ2-7; 8 bases match TRBD2. Germline V gives CDR1 LNHDA, CDR2 SQIVND (reference sequence). CDR3 length: 15 amino acids. Germline trimming cut 5 bases from V and 3 bases from J; bases unmatched to any gene: 9. The CDR3 reads CASSPGVAGHYEQYF. The CDR3 DNA reads TGTGCCAGTAGTCCCGGGGTAGCGGGGCACTACGAGCAGTACTTC.

This clone has more than one count but fewer than ten. The chain recombines TRBV2 with TRBJ1-5; D is perhaps TRBD1 (5 bases). Germline loops: CDR1 SNHLY, CDR2 FYNNEI. The V gene lost 6 bases and the J gene lost 5 bases, with 8 bases spanning the gap. CDR3 length: 12 amino acids. The CDR3 sequence: CASSREDQPQHF. The CDR3 DNA is TGTGCCAGCAGCAGGGAGGATCAGCCCCAGCATTTT.

The chain employs TRBV10-3 and TRBJ1-5, with D possibly TRBD1 on 5 matching bases. Trimming removed 3 bases from V and 7 bases from J, with 13 bases in between. CDR3 length equals 14 residues. CDR1 and CDR2 from the germline V gene are ENHRY and SYGVKD. The CDR3, as DNA: TGTGCCATCAGTGACCAGGGTTTAGTCCAGCCCCAGCATTTT. This encodes CAISDQGLVQPQHF.

This clone was counted ten times or more. The chain recombines TRBV30 with TRBJ1-1, with a weak D call TRBD1 (5 bases). Trimming left V 3 bases short and J 5 bases short, with 13 bases between. The CDR3 is 13 residues long. CDR1 is GTSNPN, CDR2 SVGIG, per germline (reference sequence). This CDR3 reads CAWRPGVETEAFF. The CDR3 DNA sequence: TGTGCCTGGAGGCCGGGGGTGGAGACTGAAGCTTTCTTT.

The CDR3 coding sequence is TGTGCCAGCAGCTTACTAGGCGGACAGGGCCCCAATCAGCCCCAGCATTTT. As protein: CASSLLGGQGPNQPQHF. The chain carries TRBV7-6 and TRBJ1-5; TRBD1 matches at 8 bases. Germline V lookup: CDR1 SGHVS, CDR2 FNYEAQ. J gave up 3 bases and V 2 bases, and 9 bases lay outside the gene matches. The CDR3 contains 17 residues.

The chain recombines TRBV28 with TRBJ2-6; tentatively, D is TRBD1 (6 bases). The CDR3 totals 18 residues. Trimming cost V 1 base and J 4 bases, with 17 bases left between them. Germline CDR1 is MDHEN and CDR2 is SYDVKM. This chain's CDR3 is CASSLLGVGAGGANVLTF. CDR3 in DNA: TGTGCCAGCAGTTTATTGGGTGTGGGGGCAGGCGGGGCCAACGTCCTGACTTTC.

The V and J genes are TRBV15 and TRBJ1-5; weak D call: TRBD1 (5 bases). Trimming pared 1 base from V and 3 bases from J, leaving 10 bases between. There are 15 residues in the CDR3. Germline V gene data show CDR1 as LNHNV and CDR2 as YYDKDF (reference sequence). The CDR3 reads CATSRGNRLNQPQHF. The DNA for the CDR3 is TGTGCCACCAGCAGAGGCAACAGGCTCAATCAGCCCCAGCATTTT.